What follows describes a single T cell receptor beta chain. Amplification of TCR beta used genomic DNA extracted from peripheral blood. This sample stems from a study of T cell repertoires in aging, cancer and after chemotherapy. Multiplex touch-down PCR with TRB-A/B primers amplified rearranged V-D-J TRB sequences. TCRdb independently ran MiXCR on the multiplex PCR reads; one entry per CDR3 protein. The top ten clones hold around 2.8% of a sample with some 9,500 distinct CDR3 sequences, less than 25% of them seen once. CDR1 and CDR2 (germline): SGHRS, YFSETQ. The CDR3 totals 14 residues. With V trimmed by 0 bases and J by 7 bases, 4 bases remained unmatched.

Specimen: blood. The chain is built from TRBV5-1 and TRBJ2-3; 8 positions match TRBD2. This receptor was identified in a human donor in good health. The CDR3 loop reads CASSLASGGNTQYF. CDR3 nucleotides: TGCGCCAGCAGCTTGGCCTCGGGGGGGAATACGCAGTATTTT.